The 27 T cell receptor beta chains below were found in one sample sequenced in a study of cytomegalovirus exposure and HLA in healthy donors. A multiplex PCR was run with 60 Vbeta primers and 13 Jbeta primers. This table comes from immunoSEQ multiplex PCR, and its TCRdb copy is limited to in-frame clones, with some not included. The table shows 170,000 or so clones, with approximately 86% occurring only once. Material for sequencing was PBMCs. The receptors were gathered from a woman in her late teens or twenties in good health and CMV-seronegative.

The chain couples TRBV27 to TRBJ2-7, with 10 positions matching TRBD1. V lost 2 bases, J lost 5 bases, and 0 bases stayed unmatched. The germline V gene encodes CDR1 MNHEY and CDR2 SMNVEV (reference sequence). This CDR3 has 13 amino acids. CDR3 amino acids: CASSLGQGDEQYF. CDR3 coding DNA: TGTGCCAGCAGTTTAGGACAGGGGGACGAGCAGTACTTC.

The chain links TRBV6-5 to TRBJ2-7, with D possibly TRBD2 on 6 matching bases. The V end was cut by 6 bases, the J end by 0 bases, with 12 bases between. Germline V gene data show CDR1 as MNHEY and CDR2 as SVGAGI. The CDR3 consists of 14 residues. This CDR3 is CASRAGPFSYEQYF. CDR3 nucleotides: TGTGCCAGCAGGGCGGGACCGTTCTCCTACGAGCAGTACTTC.

There are a few counts of this clone. The DNA for the CDR3 is TGTGCCAGCAGTGGCGGACAGGGAGGCAGGCCCTACGAGCAGTACTTC. It codes for CASSGGQGGRPYEQYF. V gene TRBV6-1 combines with J gene TRBJ2-7, with 8 bases lining up with TRBD1. CDR1 and CDR2 from the germline V gene are MNHNS and SASEGT. The CDR3 runs 16 residues. With V trimmed by 4 bases and J by 2 bases, 10 bases remained unmatched.

This clone was seen a single time. One end of the junction fails to match germline, which may point to a read error. This sequence joins TRBV7-7 and TRBJ2-1; D uncertain. There are 16 residues in the CDR3. Per germline, CDR1 SSHAT and CDR2 FNYEAQ (reference sequence). CDR3 nucleotide sequence: TGTGCTAGCAGCTTAGAGTCTGGCGGTATGTACAATGAGCAGTTCTTC. Its protein product is CASSLESGGMYNEQFF.

This rearrangement joins TRBV19 to TRBJ2-7; 8 bases fit TRBD2. Germline V gene sequence: CDR1 LNHDA, CDR2 SQIVND (reference sequence). The CDR3 runs to 16 residues. J gave up 4 bases and V 4 bases, and 12 bases lay outside the gene matches. The CDR3 nucleotides are TGTGCCAGTAGTACCACGGGCGGGAGGATTGGTTACGAGCAGTACTTC. Protein product: CASSTTGGRIGYEQYF.

Written as DNA, the CDR3 is TGTGCCAGCAGTTCGGCCGGACAGGGGGCGGGCTACACCTTC. Amino acid sequence: CASSSAGQGAGYTF. The chain couples TRBV27 to TRBJ1-2; TRBD1 matches at 11 bases. The CDR3 has 14 residues. V dropped 4 bases and J dropped 8; count of bases not matched to a gene: 6. The V gene's germline CDR1 is MNHEY and CDR2 SMNVEV (reference sequence).

V usage is TRBV2 and J usage is TRBJ2-1, with 11 bases aligning to TRBD2. Looked up from germline, CDR1 is SNHLY and CDR2 is FYNNEI. Trimming at V came to 4 bases and at J to 4 bases, leaving 9 bases not matched to a gene. The CDR3 covers 17 residues. CDR3 sequence: CASSGTSGSGGYNEQFF. The CDR3 DNA reads as TGTGCCAGCAGTGGCACTAGCGGGAGTGGGGGATACAATGAGCAGTTCTTC.

The chain has TRBV7-2 and TRBJ2-1; 9 bases line up with TRBD2. Germline loops: CDR1 SGHTA, CDR2 FQGNSA. Losses at the gene ends were 6 bases for V and 2 bases for J; bases not matched to a gene: 8. The CDR3 spans 16 residues. The CDR3 reads CASSPSSGATYNEQFF. CDR3 nucleotides: TGTGCCAGCAGTCCCTCTAGCGGGGCGACCTACAATGAGCAGTTCTTC. The full variable domain, in which reference TRBV7-2 and TRBJ2-1 provide the parts outside the CDR3, is GAGVSQSPSNKVTEKGKDVELRCDPISGHTALYWYRQSLGQGLEFLIYFQGNSAPDKSGLPSDRFSAERTGGSVSTLTIQRTQQEDSAVYLCASSPSSGATYNEQFFGPGTRLTVL.

This chain connects TRBV5-4 to TRBJ2-7, with 10 bases fitting TRBD2. The CDR3 sequence is 14 residues long. Trimming removed 3 bases from V and 4 bases from J; junction bases left unmatched: 4. Germline CDR1 and CDR2: SGHNT and YYREEE (reference sequence). DNA of the CDR3: TGTGCCAGCAGCTCCGGGACTAGCGCGTACGAGCAGTACTTC. It is translated as CASSSGTSAYEQYF.

This chain links TRBV5-1 with TRBJ1-1, with 7 bases lining up with TRBD1. Trimming removed 0 bases from V and 6 bases from J; junction bases left unmatched: 5. The CDR3 runs 14 residues. Germline-derived CDR1 and CDR2 are SGHRS and YFSETQ. CDR3 protein: CASSLDHRGPEAFF. The CDR3 coding sequence is TGCGCCAGCAGCTTGGACCACAGGGGCCCTGAAGCTTTCTTT.

The chain has TRBV28 and TRBJ1-1; 7 nucleotides match TRBD1. CDR1 MDHEN and CDR2 SYDVKM come from the germline V gene. The CDR3 consists of 15 residues. The trim removed 7 bases at V and 11 bases at J, leaving 19 bases unmatched. The CDR3 here is CASTTHDRAQGRAFF. CDR3 coding DNA: TGTGCCAGCACTACCCACGACAGGGCGCAAGGTAGGGCTTTCTTT.

The rearrangement joins TRBV9 to TRBJ2-3, with no clear D. CDR3 length: 14 residues. Trimming removed 1 base at V and 1 base at J, with 7 bases between. Per germline, CDR1 SGDLS and CDR2 YYNGEE. The CDR3: CASSVFPGTDTQYF. Written as DNA, the CDR3 is TGTGCCAGCAGCGTATTTCCGGGCACAGATACGCAGTATTTT.

This clone was seen once. The chain employs TRBV19 and TRBJ2-7, with 7 bases aligning to TRBD2. The CDR3 loop spans 12 amino acids. The V segment lost 11 bases and the J segment 5 bases; nucleotides outside the gene matches: 9. The V gene's germline CDR1 is LNHDA and CDR2 SQIVND (reference sequence). CDR3: CASGTAGDEQYF. DNA of the CDR3: TGTGCCTCGGGGACCGCGGGGGACGAGCAGTACTTC. The full variable domain, with the rest looked up from reference TRBV19 and TRBJ2-7, is DGGITQSPKYLFRKEGQNVTLSCEQNLNHDAMYWYRQDPGQGLRLIYYSQIVNDFQKGDIAEGYSVSREKKESFPLTVTSAQKNPTAFYLCASGTAGDEQYFGPGTRLTVT.

This rearrangement joins TRBV27 to TRBJ2-1; a weak D match, TRBD2 (6 bases). CDR3 length: 15 residues. V lost 7 bases, J lost 4 bases, and 17 bases lay in between. The germline CDR1 and CDR2 sequences are MNHEY and SMNVEV (reference sequence). The CDR3 nucleotides are TGTGCCAGCACCCAGGGTAGCGGTACTTACAATGAGCAGTTCTTC. It is translated as CASTQGSGTYNEQFF.

The rearrangement joins TRBV2 to TRBJ1-1; D is undetermined. Germline-derived CDR1 and CDR2 are SNHLY and FYNNEI. V lost 6 bases and J lost 0, with 8 bases in between. The CDR3 has 13 residues. In DNA form, the CDR3 reads TGTGCCAGCAGCGGTTTAATGAACACTGAAGCTTTCTTT. Translated, it gives CASSGLMNTEAFF.

This chain connects TRBV2 to TRBJ1-2, with a weak D call TRBD1 (5 bases). The germline gives CDR1 SNHLY, CDR2 FYNNEI. Trimming pared 6 bases from V and 1 base from J, leaving 12 bases between. CDR3 length equals 14 residues. CDR3 loop: CASSPGGGNYGYTF. The CDR3 DNA reads as TGTGCCAGCAGCCCCGGGGGGGGTAACTATGGCTACACCTTC.

The V and J genes are TRBV6-1 and TRBJ2-7, with D hard to call. This CDR3 comprises 15 residues. Trimming stripped 2 bases from V and 0 bases from J, with 11 bases between. Germline CDR1 is MNHNS and CDR2 is SASEGT. The CDR3 DNA reads as TGTGCCAGCAGTGAATTCACTGTAAGCTCCTACGAGCAGTACTTC. Its protein is CASSEFTVSSYEQYF.

The V gene is TRBV5-1, the J gene TRBJ1-1, with TRBD1 matching 9 bases. CDR3 length: 20 amino acids. In germline, CDR1 is SGHRS, CDR2 YFSETQ. V lost 10 bases and J lost 1; bases outside the gene matches: 26. CDR3 DNA: TGCGCCCGTTACGACATTAATCAACAGGGGGCGCTCAATTGGAACACTGAAGCTTTCTTT. Translated, it gives CARYDINQQGALNWNTEAFF. Full variable domain (missing parts from reference TRBV5-1 and TRBJ1-1): KAGVTQTPRYLIKTRGQQVTLSCSPISGHRSVSWYQQTPGQGLQFLFEYFSETQRNKGNFPGRFSGRQFSNSRSEMNVSTLELGDSALYLCARYDINQQGALNWNTEAFFGQGTRLTVV.

The chain joins TRBV27 to TRBJ2-7; 11 bases map to TRBD2. The CDR3 totals 15 residues. The germline CDR1 and CDR2 sequences are MNHEY and SMNVEV (reference sequence). The J segment lost 4 bases and the V segment lost 6 bases, leaving 8 bases of the junction unmatched. The CDR3 loop reads CASSRSLAGVYEQYF. The CDR3 DNA follows: TGTGCCAGCAGCCGATCACTAGCGGGAGTTTACGAGCAGTACTTC.

The rearrangement uses TRBV7-9 and TRBJ2-3; 10 positions match TRBD2. Losses at the gene ends were 5 bases for V and 1 base for J; bases not matched to a gene: 3. This CDR3 has 15 residues. Germline V gene data show CDR1 as SEHNR and CDR2 as FQNEAQ (reference sequence). As DNA, the CDR3 is TGTGCCAGCAGCCCTGGGACTAGCGGCACAGATACGCAGTATTTT. This gives the protein CASSPGTSGTDTQYF.

V is TRBV5-8 and J is TRBJ2-7; 7 bases align to TRBD1. Looked up from germline, CDR1 is SGHTS and CDR2 is YDEGEE. The V and J ends lost 3 bases and 3 bases, in that order; junction bases with no gene match: 0. The CDR3 runs to 12 residues. The CDR3 DNA reads as TGTGCCAGCAGCTGGGACAGCTACGAGCAGTACTTC. Translated: CASSWDSYEQYF.

J is TRBJ1-1 and V is TRBV7-3; maybe TRBD1 (5 bases). CDR1 SGHTA and CDR2 FQGTGA come from the germline V gene. This CDR3 spans 15 amino acids. Trimming shortened V by 5 bases and J by 2 bases, and 15 bases separated the two germline ends. CDR3 residues: CASSGGWGSNTEAFF. The CDR3 DNA sequence: TGTGCCAGCAGCGGTGGTTGGGGCAGTAACACTGAAGCTTTCTTT.

The chain carries TRBV7-2 and TRBJ2-7; the D gene is possibly TRBD2 (5 bases). Germline V gene data show CDR1 as SGHTA and CDR2 as FQGNSA. Deletions cut 9 bases from V and 4 bases from J, with 10 bases between. CDR3 length equals 11 residues. CDR3 amino acids: CASMAGYEQYF. The CDR3 DNA reads TGTGCCAGTATGGCGGGTTACGAGCAGTACTTC.

V gene TRBV2 combines with J gene TRBJ1-2, with TRBD1 matching over 10 bases. With V trimmed by 2 bases and J by 3 bases, 6 bases remained unmatched. Germline V gives CDR1 SNHLY, CDR2 FYNNEI. This CDR3 is 16 amino acids long. The CDR3 loop is CASSEWGTGEYYGYTF. CDR3 in DNA: TGTGCCAGCAGTGAATGGGGGACAGGGGAGTACTATGGCTACACCTTC.

V and J are TRBV19 and TRBJ1-1, with TRBD1 identical over 7 bases. The CDR3 contains 18 residues. V trimming: 6 bases; J trimming: 7 bases; junction bases outside the gene matches: 23. Germline CDR1 is LNHDA and CDR2 is SQIVND (reference sequence). Here the CDR3 reads CASRGDRGFDPRPLEAFF. The CDR3 region has the DNA TGTGCCAGTAGGGGGGACAGAGGATTTGATCCACGACCCCTTGAAGCTTTCTTT.

The rearrangement joins TRBV5-8 to TRBJ1-2; the D is unclear. The CDR3 has 17 amino acids. Trimming took off 0 bases at V and 7 bases at J, with 22 bases between the two ends. Germline CDR1 SGHTS, CDR2 YDEGEE. CDR3 loop: CASSLGSAVAKAFGYTF. CDR3 sequence (DNA): TGTGCCAGCAGCTTGGGATCGGCCGTCGCAAAAGCGTTTGGCTACACCTTC.

V and J are TRBV27 and TRBJ2-1; 12 nucleotides match TRBD2. The CDR3 loop spans 16 amino acids. The V gene end was trimmed by 5 bases and the J gene end by 4 bases; junction bases not matched to a gene: 6. The germline V gene encodes CDR1 MNHEY and CDR2 SMNVEV (reference sequence). CDR3 sequence: CASSPSGTSGYNEQFF. The CDR3 region has the DNA TGTGCCAGCAGTCCCTCCGGGACTAGCGGGTACAATGAGCAGTTCTTC.